The clone carrying this T cell receptor (beta chain) was observed a few times. The antigen remains unidentified. The data are from a study of spatial heterogeneity in lung cancer. TCRdb fed the 5' RACE reads into MiXCR, producing one record per CDR3 protein. This sample yields about 47,000 distinct CDR3 sequences, of which approximately 12% are seen a single time; around two fifths belongs to the top ten. The CDR3 is made up of 15 amino acids. The V gene's germline CDR1 is SGHTA and CDR2 FQGTGA. Deletions cut 1 base from V and 4 bases from J, with 13 bases between. Whole-study results and caveats: Resection saw ubiquitous expanded tumor TCRs appear in blood more than follow-up did.

The time point denotes: sample taken at primary tumor resection. Whole RNA, isolated from tumor, nontumor lung or frozen PBMC, was sequenced without prior sorting. The input for sequencing was PBMCs, taken at surgery. This chain connects TRBV7-3 to TRBJ1-1; a weak D match, TRBD1 (5 bases). This clonotype was obtained from a female donor with early-stage non-small cell lung cancer. CDR3 in amino acids: CASSLSGRGGTEAFF. Written as DNA, the CDR3 is TGTGCCAGCAGCTTAAGTGGGAGGGGTGGCACTGAAGCTTTCTTT.